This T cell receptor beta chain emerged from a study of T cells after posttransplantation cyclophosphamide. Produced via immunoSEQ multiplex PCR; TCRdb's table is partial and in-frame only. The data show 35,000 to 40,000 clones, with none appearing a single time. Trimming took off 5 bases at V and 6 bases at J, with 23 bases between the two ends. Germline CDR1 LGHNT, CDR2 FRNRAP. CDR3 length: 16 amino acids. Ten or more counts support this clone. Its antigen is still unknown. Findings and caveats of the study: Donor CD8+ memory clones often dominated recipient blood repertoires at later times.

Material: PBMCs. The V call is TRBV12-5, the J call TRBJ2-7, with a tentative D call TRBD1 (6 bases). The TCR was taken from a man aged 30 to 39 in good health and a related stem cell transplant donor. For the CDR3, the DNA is TGTGCTAGTGGTCCCCCCTCCCCAGCAGGGGTTGGCGAGCAGTACTTC. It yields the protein CASGPPSPAGVGEQYF.